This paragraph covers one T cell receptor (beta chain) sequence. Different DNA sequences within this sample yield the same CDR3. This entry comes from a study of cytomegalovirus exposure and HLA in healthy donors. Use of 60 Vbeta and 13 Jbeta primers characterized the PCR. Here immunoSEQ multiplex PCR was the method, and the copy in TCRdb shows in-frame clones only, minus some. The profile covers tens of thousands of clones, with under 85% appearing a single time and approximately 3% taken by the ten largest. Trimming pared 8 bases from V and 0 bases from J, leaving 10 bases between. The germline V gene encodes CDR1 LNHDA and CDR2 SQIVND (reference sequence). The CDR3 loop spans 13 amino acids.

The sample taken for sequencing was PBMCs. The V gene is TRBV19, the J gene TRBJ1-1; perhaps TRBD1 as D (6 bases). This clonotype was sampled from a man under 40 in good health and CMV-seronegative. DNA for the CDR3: TGTGCCAGTTCGGACAGAATGAACACTGAAGCTTTCTTT. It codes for CASSDRMNTEAFF.